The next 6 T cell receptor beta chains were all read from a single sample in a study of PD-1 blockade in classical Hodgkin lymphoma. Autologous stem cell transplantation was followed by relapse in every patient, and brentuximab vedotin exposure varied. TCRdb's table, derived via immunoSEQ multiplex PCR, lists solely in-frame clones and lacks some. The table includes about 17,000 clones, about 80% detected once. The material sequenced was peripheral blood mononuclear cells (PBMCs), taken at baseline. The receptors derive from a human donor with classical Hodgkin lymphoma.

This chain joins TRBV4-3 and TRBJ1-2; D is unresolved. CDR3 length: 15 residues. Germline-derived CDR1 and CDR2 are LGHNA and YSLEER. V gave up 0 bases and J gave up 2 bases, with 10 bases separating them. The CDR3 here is CASSQDLESNYGYTF. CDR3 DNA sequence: TGCGCCAGCAGCCAAGATCTGGAGTCAAACTATGGCTACACCTTC.

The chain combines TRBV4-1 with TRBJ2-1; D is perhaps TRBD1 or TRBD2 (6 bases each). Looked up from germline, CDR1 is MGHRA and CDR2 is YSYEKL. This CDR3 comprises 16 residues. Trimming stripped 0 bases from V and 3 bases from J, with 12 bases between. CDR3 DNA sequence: TGCGCCAGCAGCCAAGAAGGGGGGCCCCACTACAATGAGCAGTTCTTC. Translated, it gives CASSQEGGPHYNEQFF.

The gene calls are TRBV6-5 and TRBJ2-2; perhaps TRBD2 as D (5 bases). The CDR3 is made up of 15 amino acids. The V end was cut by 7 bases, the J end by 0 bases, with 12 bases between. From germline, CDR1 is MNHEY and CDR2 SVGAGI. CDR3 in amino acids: CASTRGVANTGELFF. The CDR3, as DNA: TGTGCCAGCACCCGGGGAGTCGCGAACACCGGGGAGCTGTTTTTT.

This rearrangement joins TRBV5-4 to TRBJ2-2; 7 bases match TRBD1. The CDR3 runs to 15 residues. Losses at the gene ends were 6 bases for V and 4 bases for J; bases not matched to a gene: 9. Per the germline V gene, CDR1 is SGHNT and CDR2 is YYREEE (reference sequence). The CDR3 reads CASTMTGLVTGELFF. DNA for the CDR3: TGTGCCAGCACCATGACAGGGTTGGTCACCGGGGAGCTGTTTTTT.

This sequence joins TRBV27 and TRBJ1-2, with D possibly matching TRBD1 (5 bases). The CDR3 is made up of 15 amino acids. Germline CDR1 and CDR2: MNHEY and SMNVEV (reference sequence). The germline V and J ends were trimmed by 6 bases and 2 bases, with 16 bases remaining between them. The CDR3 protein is CASSPDRGLNYGYTF. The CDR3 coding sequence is TGTGCCAGCAGCCCTGACCGGGGGTTAAACTATGGCTACACCTTC.

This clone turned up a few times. The CDR3 here is CASSSDRGNQETQYF. DNA of the CDR3: TGTGCCAGCAGCTCGGACAGGGGAAACCAAGAGACCCAGTACTTC. The chain recombines TRBV16 with TRBJ2-5; TRBD1 aligns across 9 bases. Germline V gives CDR1 KGHSY, CDR2 FQNENV. Trimming removed 5 bases from V and 0 bases from J; junction bases left unmatched: 4. The CDR3 extends over 15 amino acids.